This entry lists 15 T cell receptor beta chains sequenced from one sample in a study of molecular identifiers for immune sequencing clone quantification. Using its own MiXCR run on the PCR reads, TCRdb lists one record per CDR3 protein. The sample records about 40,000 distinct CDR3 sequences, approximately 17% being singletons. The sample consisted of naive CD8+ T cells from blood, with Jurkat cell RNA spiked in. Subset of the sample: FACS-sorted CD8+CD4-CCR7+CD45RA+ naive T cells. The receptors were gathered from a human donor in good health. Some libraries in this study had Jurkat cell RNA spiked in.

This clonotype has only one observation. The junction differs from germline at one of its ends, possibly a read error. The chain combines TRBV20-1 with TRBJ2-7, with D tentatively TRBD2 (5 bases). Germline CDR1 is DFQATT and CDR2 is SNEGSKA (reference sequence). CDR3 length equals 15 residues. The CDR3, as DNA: TGCAGTGCTAGAAAGGCGGAGGTACCTTCCTACGAGCAGAACTTC. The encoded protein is CSARKAEVPSYEQNF.

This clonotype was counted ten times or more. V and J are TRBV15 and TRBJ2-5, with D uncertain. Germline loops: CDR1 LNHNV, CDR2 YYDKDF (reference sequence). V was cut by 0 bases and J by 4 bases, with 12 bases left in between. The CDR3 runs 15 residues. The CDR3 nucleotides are TGTGCCACCAGCAGAGAGGTTGACCCAAGAGAGACCCAGTACTTC. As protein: CATSREVDPRETQYF.

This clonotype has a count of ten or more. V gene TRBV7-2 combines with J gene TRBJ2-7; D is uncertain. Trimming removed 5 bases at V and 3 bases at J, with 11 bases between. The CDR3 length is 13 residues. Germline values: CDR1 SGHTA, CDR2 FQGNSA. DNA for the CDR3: TGTGCCAGCAGCCCACCCGGCTTCTACGAGCAGTACTTC. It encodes CASSPPGFYEQYF.

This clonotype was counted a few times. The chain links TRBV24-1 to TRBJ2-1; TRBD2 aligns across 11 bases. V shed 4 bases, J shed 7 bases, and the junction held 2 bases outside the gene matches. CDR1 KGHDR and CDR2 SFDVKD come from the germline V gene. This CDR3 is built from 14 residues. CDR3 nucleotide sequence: TGTGCCACCAGTGACAGGACTAGCGGGAATGAGCAGTTCTTC. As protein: CATSDRTSGNEQFF.

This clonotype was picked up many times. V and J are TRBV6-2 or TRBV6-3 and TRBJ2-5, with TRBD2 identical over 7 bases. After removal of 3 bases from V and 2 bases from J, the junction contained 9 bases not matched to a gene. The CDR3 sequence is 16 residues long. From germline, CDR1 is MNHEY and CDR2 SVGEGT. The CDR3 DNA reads TGTGCCAGCAGTTATTGGAGGACTAGACCACAAGAGACCCAGTACTTC. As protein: CASSYWRTRPQETQYF.

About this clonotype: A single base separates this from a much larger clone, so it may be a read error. DNA for the CDR3: TGCAGCGTCGAGACTAGCGGGCTCGCCTACGAGCGGTACTTC. This sequence encodes CSVETSGLAYERYF. The chain carries TRBV29-1 and TRBJ2-7, with 10 bases matching TRBD2. This CDR3 spans 14 amino acids. Per germline, CDR1 SQVTM and CDR2 ANQGSEA.

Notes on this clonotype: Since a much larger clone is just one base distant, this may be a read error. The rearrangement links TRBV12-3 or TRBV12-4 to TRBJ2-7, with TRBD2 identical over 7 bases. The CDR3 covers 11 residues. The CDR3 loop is CASSSGLLRGF. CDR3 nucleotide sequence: TGTGCCAGCAGTTCGGGACTATTAAGGGGCTTC.

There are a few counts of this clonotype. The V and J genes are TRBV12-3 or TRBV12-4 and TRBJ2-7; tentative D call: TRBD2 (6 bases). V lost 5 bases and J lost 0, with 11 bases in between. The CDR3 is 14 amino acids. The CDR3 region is CASSAGLSSYEQYF. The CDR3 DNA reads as TGTGCCAGCAGTGCGGGACTGAGCTCCTACGAGCAGTACTTC.

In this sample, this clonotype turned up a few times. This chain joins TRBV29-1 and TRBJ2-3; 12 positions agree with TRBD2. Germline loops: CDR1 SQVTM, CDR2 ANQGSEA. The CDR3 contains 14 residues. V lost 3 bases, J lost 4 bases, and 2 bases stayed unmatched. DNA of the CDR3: TGCAGCGTTGAGACTAGCGGGAGTTCAGATACGCAGTATTTT. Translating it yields CSVETSGSSDTQYF.

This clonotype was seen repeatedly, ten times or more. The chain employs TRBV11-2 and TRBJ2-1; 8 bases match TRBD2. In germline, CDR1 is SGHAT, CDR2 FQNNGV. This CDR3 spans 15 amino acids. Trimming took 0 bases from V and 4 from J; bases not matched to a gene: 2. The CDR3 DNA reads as TGTGCCAGCAGCTTAGACGGCGGGGGGTACAATGAGCAGTTCTTC. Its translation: CASSLDGGGYNEQFF.

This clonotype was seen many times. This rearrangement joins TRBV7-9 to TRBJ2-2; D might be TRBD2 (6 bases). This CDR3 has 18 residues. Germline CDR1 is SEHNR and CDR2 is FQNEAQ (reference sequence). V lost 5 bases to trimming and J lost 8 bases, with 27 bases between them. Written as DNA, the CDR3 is TGTGCCAGCAGCACCGTTAGCGGAGAGAAGTGGATTCCGGGGGAGCTGTTTTTT. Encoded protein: CASSTVSGEKWIPGELFF.

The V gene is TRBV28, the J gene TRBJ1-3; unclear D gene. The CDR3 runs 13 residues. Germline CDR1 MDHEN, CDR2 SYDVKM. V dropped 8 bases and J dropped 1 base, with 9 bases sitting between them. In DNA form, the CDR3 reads TGTGCCAGCGGCTGGTCTTCTGGAAACACCATATATTTT. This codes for CASGWSSGNTIYF.

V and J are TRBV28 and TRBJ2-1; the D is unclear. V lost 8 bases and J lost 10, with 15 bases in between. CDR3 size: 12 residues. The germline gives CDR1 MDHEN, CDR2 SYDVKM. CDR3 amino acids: CASGPHVDEQFF. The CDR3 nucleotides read TGTGCCAGCGGCCCACACGTTGACGAGCAGTTCTTC.

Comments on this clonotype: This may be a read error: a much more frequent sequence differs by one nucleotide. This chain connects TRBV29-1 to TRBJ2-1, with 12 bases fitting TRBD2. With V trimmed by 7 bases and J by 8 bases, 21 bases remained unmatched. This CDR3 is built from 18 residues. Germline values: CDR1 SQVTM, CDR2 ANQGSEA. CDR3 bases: TGCAGCGCCAAGGGGACTAGCGGGCAGTGGTGGGATTTGGATGAGCAGTTCTTC. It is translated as CSAKGTSGQWWDLDEQFF.

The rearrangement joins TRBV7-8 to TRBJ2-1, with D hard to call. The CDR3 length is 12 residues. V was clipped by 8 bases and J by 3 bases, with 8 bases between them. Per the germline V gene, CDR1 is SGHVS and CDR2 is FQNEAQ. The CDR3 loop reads CASYLGYNEQFF. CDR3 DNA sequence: TGTGCCAGCTATTTGGGCTACAATGAGCAGTTCTTC.